This section outlines one TCR beta chain sequence together with its context. Antigen specificity is unknown. Amplification used 60 Vbeta primers and 13 Jbeta primers. Sequenced by immunoSEQ multiplex PCR; TCRdb stores in-frame clones only, minus some. The table has approximately 170,000 clones, roughly 85% seen once. Trimming stripped 7 bases from V and 8 bases from J, with 23 bases between. CDR3 size: 14 residues. The V gene's germline CDR1 is GTSNPN and CDR2 SVGIG (reference sequence). This sample was taken from a study of cytomegalovirus exposure and HLA in healthy donors. Study-level findings and limits: Later genetic work tied a missense DCLRE1C variant to beta-chain V and J trimming. Prior analysis indicated that the majority of TCR beta V segments exhibited productivity approximately 90% or approximately 30% of the time. Certain sequence variants were highly shared and formed a cluster, and this cluster was likely a sequencing artifact.

This sequence joins TRBV30 and TRBJ1-2, with D possibly TRBD1 on 5 matching bases. Source material: PBMCs. The sequence came from a boy aged 2 to 10 in good health and CMV-seronegative. For the CDR3, the DNA is TGTGCCTCCCCGCCCCCCGGGGGTCCCGGCGGCTACACCTTC. It translates to CASPPPGGPGGYTF.